The 9 T cell receptor beta chains below were found in one sample sequenced in a study of technical replicates of blood from several donors. Assay used: immunoSEQ multiplex PCR; TCRdb lists only in-frame clones, some missing. Altogether 60,000 or so clones are present, approximately 90% being singletons, with the ten largest covering roughly 5.2%. The material sequenced was PBMCs. The origin of the receptors is a human donor in good health. Some clones in this sample may be carry-over from other donors' samples.

This sequence joins TRBV9 and TRBJ1-6, with 8 nucleotides matching TRBD1. Germline CDR1 is SGDLS and CDR2 is YYNGEE. V lost 3 bases and J lost 8; bases outside the gene matches: 7. CDR3 length: 15 amino acids. CDR3 sequence (DNA): TGTGCCAGCAGCGCCCAAACAGGGGGTCATTCACCCCTCCACTTT. This sequence encodes CASSAQTGGHSPLHF.

As DNA, the CDR3 is TGTGCCAGCAGCCTACTAGTACAACGGGCCTACAATGAGCAGTTCTTC. This encodes CASSLLVQRAYNEQFF. This sequence joins TRBV7-2 and TRBJ2-1, with D perhaps matching TRBD2 (5 bases). Germline values: CDR1 SGHTA, CDR2 FQGNSA. The V and J ends lost 5 bases and 2 bases respectively, with 16 bases between them. CDR3 length equals 16 residues.

The chain employs TRBV4-3 and TRBJ1-4, with D possibly TRBD1 on 5 matching bases. The CDR3 loop spans 16 amino acids. Trimming took off 0 bases at V and 4 bases at J, with 12 bases between the two ends. Per the germline V gene, CDR1 is LGHNA and CDR2 is YSLEER. DNA of the CDR3: TGCGCCAGCAGCCAAGAGGGGGGACTTAGTAATGAAAAACTGTTTTTT. Translating gives CASSQEGGLSNEKLFF.

This clone was detected once. The chain carries TRBV5-4 and TRBJ2-3, with no clear D. V was trimmed by 5 bases and J by 6 bases, leaving 13 bases between them. In germline, CDR1 is SGHNT, CDR2 YYREEE (reference sequence). This CDR3 has 13 amino acids. The chain's CDR3 is CASRPSESDTQYF. Here the CDR3 DNA reads TGTGCCAGCAGACCCTCGGAGAGCGATACGCAGTATTTT.

The V call is TRBV6-1, the J call TRBJ2-2, with 8 bases that match TRBD1. The CDR3 is 15 residues long. In germline, CDR1 is MNHNS, CDR2 SASEGT. The J segment lost 6 bases and the V segment lost 7 bases, leaving 10 bases of the junction unmatched. CDR3 protein: CASTDRGRWAGELFF. CDR3 nucleotides: TGTGCCAGCACCGACAGGGGTCGTTGGGCCGGGGAGCTGTTTTTT.

The chain links TRBV4-2 to TRBJ1-2, with 12 bases aligning to TRBD1. CDR1 LGHNA and CDR2 YNFKEQ come from the germline V gene. The junction had 3 bases not matched to a gene; V was cut back by 0 bases and J by 4 bases. The CDR3 loop spans 16 amino acids. The CDR3 DNA reads as TGTGCCAGCAGCCAAGACGGGACAGGGGGCGGCTATGGCTACACCTTC. Amino acids: CASSQDGTGGGYGYTF.

This chain uses TRBV2 with TRBJ2-1; D unresolved. The CDR3 is 14 residues long. The germline V gene has CDR1 SNHLY and CDR2 FYNNEI. V was pared by 3 bases and J by 5 bases, with 11 bases between. The CDR3 loop is CASSDRSWDNEQFF. The CDR3, as DNA: TGTGCCAGCAGTGATAGGAGCTGGGACAATGAGCAGTTCTTC.

This sequence joins TRBV6-6 and TRBJ2-1; D call uncertain. V was cut by 2 bases and J by 0 bases, with 11 bases left in between. The CDR3 is made up of 16 amino acids. Germline CDR1 and CDR2: MNHNY and SVGAGI (reference sequence). CDR3 coding DNA: TGTGCCAGCAGTTACCGGTCGGGTGGCTCCTACAATGAGCAGTTCTTC. As protein: CASSYRSGGSYNEQFF.

This chain uses TRBV18 with TRBJ1-3, with D unresolved. The CDR3 is 15 residues long. V lost 2 bases and J lost 0, with 8 bases in between. CDR1 KGHSH and CDR2 LQKENI come from the germline V gene. For the CDR3, the DNA is TGTGCCAGCTCACCAGTTCTCTACTCTGGAAACACCATATATTTT. Protein product: CASSPVLYSGNTIYF.